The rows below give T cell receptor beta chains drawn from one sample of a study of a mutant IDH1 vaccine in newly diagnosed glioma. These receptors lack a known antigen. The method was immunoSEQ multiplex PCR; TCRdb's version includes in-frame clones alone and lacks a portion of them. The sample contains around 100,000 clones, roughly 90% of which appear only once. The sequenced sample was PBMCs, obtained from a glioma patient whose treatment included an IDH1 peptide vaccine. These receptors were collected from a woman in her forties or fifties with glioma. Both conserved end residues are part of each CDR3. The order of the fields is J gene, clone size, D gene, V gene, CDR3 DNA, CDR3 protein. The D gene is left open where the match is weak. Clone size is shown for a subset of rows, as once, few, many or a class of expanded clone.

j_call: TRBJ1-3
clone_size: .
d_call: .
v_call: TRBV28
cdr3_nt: TGTGCCCCCCGGGGGAACTCTGGAAACACCATATATTTT
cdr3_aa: CAPRGNSGNTIYF

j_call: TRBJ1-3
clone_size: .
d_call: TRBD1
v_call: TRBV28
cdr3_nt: TGTGCCAGCAGTTCCGGGACAGTCTCTGGAAACACCATATATTTT
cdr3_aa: CASSSGTVSGNTIYF

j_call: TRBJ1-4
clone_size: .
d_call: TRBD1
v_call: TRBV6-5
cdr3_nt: TGTGCCAGCAGTCGACAGGGGTCGGGTAATGAAAAACTGTTTTTT
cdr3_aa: CASSRQGSGNEKLFF

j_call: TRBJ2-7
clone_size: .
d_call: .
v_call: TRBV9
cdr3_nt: TGTGCCAGCAGCGTAGGGGGGCCCCCTTACGAGCAGTACTTC
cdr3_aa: CASSVGGPPYEQYF

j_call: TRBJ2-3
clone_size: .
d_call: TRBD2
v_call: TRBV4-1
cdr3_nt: TGCGCCAGCAGCCACAAGCGGGAGGGAGGCACAGATACGCAGTATTTT
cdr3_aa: CASSHKREGGTDTQYF

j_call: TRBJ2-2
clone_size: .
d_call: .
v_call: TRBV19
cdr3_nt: TGTGCCAGTAGTTGGGGTACCGGGGAGCTGTTTTTT
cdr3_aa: CASSWGTGELFF

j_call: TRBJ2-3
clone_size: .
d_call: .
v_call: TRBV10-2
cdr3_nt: TGCGCCAGCAGTGCGGCCAGCAGCCGCACAGATACGCAGTATTTT
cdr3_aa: CASSAASSRTDTQYF

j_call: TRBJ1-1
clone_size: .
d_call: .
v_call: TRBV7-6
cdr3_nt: TGTGCCAGCAGCACGCGGCAGGGGTCTGAAGCTTTCTTT
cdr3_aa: CASSTRQGSEAFF

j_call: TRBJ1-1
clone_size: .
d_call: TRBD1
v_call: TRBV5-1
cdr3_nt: TGCGCCAGCAGCTCTGGGACAGGGGTATATCGGAACACTGAAGCTTTCTTT
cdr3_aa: CASSSGTGVYRNTEAFF

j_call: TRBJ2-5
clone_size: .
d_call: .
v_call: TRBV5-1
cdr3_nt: TGCGCCAGCAGCTACCTACCAGGGGCGGAAGAGACCCAGTACTTC
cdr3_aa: CASSYLPGAEETQYF

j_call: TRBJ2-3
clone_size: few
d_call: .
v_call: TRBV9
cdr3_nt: TGTGCCAGCAGCCCAGCACAGGGAGGCACAGATACGCAGTATTTT
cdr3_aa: CASSPAQGGTDTQYF

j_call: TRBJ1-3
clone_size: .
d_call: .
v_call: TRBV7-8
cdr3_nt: TGTGCCAGCGGGGGGGGAAACACCATATATTTT
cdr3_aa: CASGGGNTIYF

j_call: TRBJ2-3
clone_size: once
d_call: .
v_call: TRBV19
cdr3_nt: TGTGCCAGTAGTATACGGGTTGTGGGGAGCACAGATACGCAGTATTTT
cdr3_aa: CASSIRVVGSTDTQYF

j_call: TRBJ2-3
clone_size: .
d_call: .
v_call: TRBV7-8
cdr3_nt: TGTGCCAGCAGCCCCCAAGTGGTGGTACTACTCCGCATTGGGTCGGATACGCAGTATTTT
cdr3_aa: CASSPQVVVLLRIGSDTQYF

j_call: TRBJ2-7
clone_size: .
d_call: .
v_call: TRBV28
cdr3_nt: TGTGCCAGCAGTCCCCCCGGAAGCAATGCCTACGAGCAGTACTTC
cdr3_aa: CASSPPGSNAYEQYF

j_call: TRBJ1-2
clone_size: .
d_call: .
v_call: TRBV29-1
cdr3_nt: TGCAGCGTTGAACGACAGAGAAACTATGGCTACACCTTC
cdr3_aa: CSVERQRNYGYTF

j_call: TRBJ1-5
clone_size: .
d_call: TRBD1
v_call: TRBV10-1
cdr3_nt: TGCGCCAGCAGTGGGACAGGGAATCAGCCCCAGCATTTT
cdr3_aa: CASSGTGNQPQHF

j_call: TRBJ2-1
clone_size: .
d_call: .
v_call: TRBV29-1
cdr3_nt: TGCAGCGTTGGAGGAGCCAGAGGTTTTAGCTCCTACAATGAGCAGTTCTTC
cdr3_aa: CSVGGARGFSSYNEQFF

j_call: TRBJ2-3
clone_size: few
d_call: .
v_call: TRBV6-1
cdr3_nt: TGTGCCAGCAGCCACGACCCGAATCCTCGATATACGCAGTATTTT
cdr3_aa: CASSHDPNPRYTQYF

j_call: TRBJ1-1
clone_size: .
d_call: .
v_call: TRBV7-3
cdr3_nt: TGTGCCAGCAGCTTACTCGGTAGGGGCGCGCGCTCTGACCCTGAAGCTTTCTTT
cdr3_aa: CASSLLGRGARSDPEAFF

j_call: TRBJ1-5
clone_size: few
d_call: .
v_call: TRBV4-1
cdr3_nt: TGCGCCAGCAGCCAAGATCACGACAGCTATCAGCCCCAGCATTTT
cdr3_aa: CASSQDHDSYQPQHF

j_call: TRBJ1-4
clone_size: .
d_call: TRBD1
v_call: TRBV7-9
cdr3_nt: TGTGCCAGCAGCACCCCGACAGGGACGGGTGAAAAACTGTTTTTT
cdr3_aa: CASSTPTGTGEKLFF

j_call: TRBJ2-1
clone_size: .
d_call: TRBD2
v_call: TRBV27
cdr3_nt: TGTGCCAGCGGGAGGGCCAGCGATGAGCAGTTCTTC
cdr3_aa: CASGRASDEQFF

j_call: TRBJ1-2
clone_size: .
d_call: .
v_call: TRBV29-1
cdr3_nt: TGCAGCGTTGGGACGGTGAACTATGGCTACACCTTC
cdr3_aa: CSVGTVNYGYTF

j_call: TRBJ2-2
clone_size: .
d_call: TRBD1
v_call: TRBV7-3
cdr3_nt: TGTGCCAGCAGCTCCGACAGGGTTGGGGAGCTGTTTTTT
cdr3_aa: CASSSDRVGELFF

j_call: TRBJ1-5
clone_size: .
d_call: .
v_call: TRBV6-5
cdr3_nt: TGTGCCAGCAGCCCCGGGATCCTAAGCAATCAGCCCCAGCATTTT
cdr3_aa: CASSPGILSNQPQHF

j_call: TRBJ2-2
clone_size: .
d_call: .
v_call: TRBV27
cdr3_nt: TGTGCCAGCAGTTTAAAGGCCGGTGGTGGGGGGGAGCTGTTTTTT
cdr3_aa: CASSLKAGGGGELFF

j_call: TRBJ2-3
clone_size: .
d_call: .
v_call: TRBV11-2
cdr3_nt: TGTGCCAGCAGCCGGCCTAGTAACGGCCAAGGTACGCAGTATTTT
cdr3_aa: CASSRPSNGQGTQYF

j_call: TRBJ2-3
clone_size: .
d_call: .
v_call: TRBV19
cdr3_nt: TGTGCCAGTAGTATAGGAGGGATATACACAGATACGCAGTATTTT
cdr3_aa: CASSIGGIYTDTQYF

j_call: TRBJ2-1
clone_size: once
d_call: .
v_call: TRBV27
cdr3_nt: TGTGCCAGCACGGAGACAGGAGGCTTACTAGAGCAGTTCTTC
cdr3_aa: CASTETGGLLEQFF

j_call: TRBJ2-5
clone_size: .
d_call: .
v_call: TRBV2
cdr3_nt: TGTGCCAGCAGTGGGGGGCCCCAGTACTTC
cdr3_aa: CASSGGPQYF

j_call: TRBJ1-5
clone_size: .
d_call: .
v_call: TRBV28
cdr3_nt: TGTGCCAGCAGTTTGGTAGGGACCAGCAATCAGCCCCAGCATTTT
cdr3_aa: CASSLVGTSNQPQHF

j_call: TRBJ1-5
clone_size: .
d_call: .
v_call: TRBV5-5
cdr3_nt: TGTGCCAGCAGCTTGGAATATTCAGGATACAATCAGCCCCAGCATTTT
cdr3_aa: CASSLEYSGYNQPQHF

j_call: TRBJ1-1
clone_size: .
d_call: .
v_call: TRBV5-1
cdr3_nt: TGCGCCAGCAGCTTGTGGGGGAGCACTGAAGCTTTCTTT
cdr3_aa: CASSLWGSTEAFF

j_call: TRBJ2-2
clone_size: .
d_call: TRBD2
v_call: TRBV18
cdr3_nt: TGTGCCAGCTCACAGGCGGGAGGCACCGGGGAGCTGTTTTTT
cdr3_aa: CASSQAGGTGELFF

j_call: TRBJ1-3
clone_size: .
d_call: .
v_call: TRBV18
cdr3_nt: TGTGCCAGCTCACCAGAGACAGCCGGAAACACCATATATTTT
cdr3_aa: CASSPETAGNTIYF

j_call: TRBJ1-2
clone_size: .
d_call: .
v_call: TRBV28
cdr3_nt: TGTGCCAGCAATCCGACAGGCCCCAGGGGCTACACCTTC
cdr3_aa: CASNPTGPRGYTF

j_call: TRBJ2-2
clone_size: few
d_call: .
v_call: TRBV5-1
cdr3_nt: TGCGCCAGCAGCTCCCTAGGCGACACCGGGGAGCTGTTTTTT
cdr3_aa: CASSSLGDTGELFF

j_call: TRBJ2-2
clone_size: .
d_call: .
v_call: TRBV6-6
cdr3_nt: TGTGCCAGCACCATACAGGGCGGAACCGGGGAGCTGTTTTTT
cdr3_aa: CASTIQGGTGELFF

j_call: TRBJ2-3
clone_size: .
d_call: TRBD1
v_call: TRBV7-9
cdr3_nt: TGTGCCAGCAGCAAGCCAGGGGGCCCTGGCACAGATACGCAGTATTTT
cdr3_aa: CASSKPGGPGTDTQYF

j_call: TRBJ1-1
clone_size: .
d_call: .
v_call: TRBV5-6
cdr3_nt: TGTGCCAGCAGCTCCCTCGGGGCAGAAGCTTTCTTT
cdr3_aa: CASSSLGAEAFF

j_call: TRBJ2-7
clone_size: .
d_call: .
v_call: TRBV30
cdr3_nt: TGTGCCTGGAGTGTACGAGGCAACTCCTACGAGCAGTACTTC
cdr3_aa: CAWSVRGNSYEQYF

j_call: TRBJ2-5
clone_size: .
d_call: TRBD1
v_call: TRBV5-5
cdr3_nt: TGTGCCAGCAGCTCCCCGGGACAGGGTATACTAGAGACCCAGTACTTC
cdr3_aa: CASSSPGQGILETQYF

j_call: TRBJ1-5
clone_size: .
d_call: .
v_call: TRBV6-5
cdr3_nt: TGTGCCAGCAGTCCGGAGGGCGTCTCTCAGCCCCAGCATTTT
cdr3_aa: CASSPEGVSQPQHF

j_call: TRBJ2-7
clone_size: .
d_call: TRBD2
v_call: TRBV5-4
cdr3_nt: TGTGCCAGCAGCTTGGCGACTAGCGGGCCCTACGAGCAGTACTTC
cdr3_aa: CASSLATSGPYEQYF

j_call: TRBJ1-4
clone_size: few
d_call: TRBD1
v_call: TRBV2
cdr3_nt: TGTGCCAGCAGTAACAGGGGATCTAATGAAAAACTGTTTTTT
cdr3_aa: CASSNRGSNEKLFF

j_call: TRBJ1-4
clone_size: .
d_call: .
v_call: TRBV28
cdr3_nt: TGTGCCAGCAGCTTGGCGGCATCGCCTGTAGAAAAACTGTTTTTT
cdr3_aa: CASSLAASPVEKLFF

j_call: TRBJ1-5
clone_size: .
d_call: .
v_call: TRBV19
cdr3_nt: TGTGCCAGTAGTGCAGCCTTAAATCAGCCCCAGCATTTT
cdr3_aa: CASSAALNQPQHF

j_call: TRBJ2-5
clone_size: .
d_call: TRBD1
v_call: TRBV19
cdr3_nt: TGTGCCAGTAGTATAGGGCAGGGGGCGGAGACCCAGTACTTC
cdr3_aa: CASSIGQGAETQYF

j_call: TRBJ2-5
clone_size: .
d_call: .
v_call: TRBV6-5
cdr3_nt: TGTGCCAGCAGTTACCTGGACGGCCGGGAGACCCAGTACTTC
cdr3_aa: CASSYLDGRETQYF

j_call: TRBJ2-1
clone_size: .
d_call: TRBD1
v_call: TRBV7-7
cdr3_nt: TGTGCTAGCAGCCGACAGGGTTCAGGTGAGCAGTTCTTC
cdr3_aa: CASSRQGSGEQFF

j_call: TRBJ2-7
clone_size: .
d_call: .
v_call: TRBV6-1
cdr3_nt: TGTGCCAGCAGAGCCCTTGGTGGCCGGGGGAGTGAGCAGTACTTC
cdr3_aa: CASRALGGRGSEQYF

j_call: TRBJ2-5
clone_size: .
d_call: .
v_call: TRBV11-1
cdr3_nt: TGTGCCAGCAGCTCCTCGTCCTGGGGGGAGACCCAGTACTTC
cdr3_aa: CASSSSSWGETQYF

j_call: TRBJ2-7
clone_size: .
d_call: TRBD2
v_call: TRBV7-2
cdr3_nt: TGTGCCAGCAGCTCACTAGCGGCATCTTCCTACGAGCAGTACTTC
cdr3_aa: CASSSLAASSYEQYF

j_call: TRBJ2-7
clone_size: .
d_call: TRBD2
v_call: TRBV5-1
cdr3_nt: TGCGCCAGCAGCTTGGGACTAGCGGGAGAAGCCGAGCAGTACTTC
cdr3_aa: CASSLGLAGEAEQYF